This passage covers 10 T cell receptor beta chains from one sample sequenced in a study of PD-L1 blockade in urothelial cancer. Documented time point: pretreatment peripheral blood. Sequencing used immunoSEQ multiplex PCR; TCRdb keeps in-frame clones, though not all of them. Here the sample spans 50,000 to 55,000 clones, 85% to 90% being singletons. Sequenced here: PBMCs, sampled around atezolizumab (anti-PD-L1) treatment. The source is a man in his fifties or sixties with urothelial cancer.

The V call is TRBV2, the J call TRBJ1-3; D gene uncertain. Germline CDR1 reads SNHLY; CDR2 reads FYNNEI. The CDR3 totals 13 residues. The V and J ends lost 3 bases and 5 bases respectively, with 8 bases between them. The CDR3 here is CASSERARNTIYF. The CDR3 bases are TGTGCCAGCAGTGAGCGGGCCCGAAACACCATATATTTT.

The chain recombines TRBV7-8 with TRBJ2-7, with D perhaps TRBD1 (6 bases). Germline assignment: CDR1 SGHVS and CDR2 FQNEAQ. V was shortened by 6 bases and J by 0 bases, with 12 bases between the two germline ends. This CDR3 contains 14 residues. Here the CDR3 reads CASRGTGNSYEQYF. In DNA, the CDR3 is TGTGCCAGCAGGGGAACAGGGAACTCCTACGAGCAGTACTTC.

The chain employs TRBV19 and TRBJ2-7, with 9 bases identical to TRBD1. The CDR3 consists of 13 residues. Germline CDR1 reads LNHDA; CDR2 reads SQIVND (reference sequence). Germline trimming cut 3 bases from V and 6 bases from J; bases unmatched to any gene: 3. This CDR3 is CASSMGQGGEQYF. DNA for the CDR3: TGTGCCAGTAGTATGGGACAGGGCGGCGAGCAGTACTTC.

This rearrangement joins TRBV6-1 to TRBJ1-2, with 8 positions matching TRBD1. Germline lookup yields CDR1 MNHNS and CDR2 SASEGT. After removal of 3 bases from V and 11 bases from J, the junction contained 11 bases not matched to a gene. The CDR3 is made up of 14 amino acids. The CDR3 reads CASSDGDWTGPYTF. Here the CDR3 DNA reads TGTGCCAGCAGTGATGGCGACTGGACAGGGCCATACACCTTC.

This chain links TRBV5-1 with TRBJ2-3; 9 positions agree with TRBD1. V lost 3 bases, J lost 0 bases, and 14 bases stayed unmatched. The CDR3 runs to 19 residues. The germline V gene has CDR1 SGHRS and CDR2 YFSETQ. CDR3 coding DNA: TGCGCCAGCAGCTGGGACCCGGGACAGGGAATAACTAGCACAGATACGCAGTATTTT. Translated, it gives CASSWDPGQGITSTDTQYF.

The J gene is TRBJ2-2, the V gene TRBV4-1; 14 positions match TRBD2. CDR3 length: 16 amino acids. Trimming at V came to 4 bases and at J to 6 bases, leaving 4 bases not matched to a gene. Germline CDR1 MGHRA, CDR2 YSYEKL. CDR3 nucleotide sequence: TGCGCCAGCAGCCCGGGACTAGCGGGAGTGGCCGGGGAGCTGTTTTTT. Its protein is CASSPGLAGVAGELFF.

This clone appeared a few times. This chain connects TRBV5-6 to TRBJ1-1, with D possibly matching TRBD1 (6 bases). The CDR3 is 13 residues long. Germline CDR1 and CDR2: SGHDT and YYEEEE. V shed 5 bases and J shed 1 base, with 9 bases lying between them. CDR3 coding DNA: TGTGCCAGCAGTCGGGGGGCGAACACTGAAGCTTTCTTT. Protein product: CASSRGANTEAFF.

The chain links TRBV28 to TRBJ1-5, with TRBD1 identical over 7 bases. J lost 0 bases, V lost 3 bases, and 8 bases had no gene match. This CDR3 region has 17 residues. The germline CDR1 and CDR2 sequences are MDHEN and SYDVKM. The CDR3 is CASSFSRGAHSNQPQHF. CDR3 sequence (DNA): TGTGCCAGCAGTTTTTCCAGGGGGGCACATAGCAATCAGCCCCAGCATTTT.

J is TRBJ1-6 and V is TRBV28, with 7 positions matching TRBD1. The CDR3 loop spans 18 amino acids. Germline V lookup: CDR1 MDHEN, CDR2 SYDVKM. With V trimmed by 6 bases and J by 0 bases, 11 bases remained unmatched. CDR3 nucleotide sequence: TGTGCCAGCAGGCGCTCTGCAGGGGGTAGCTCCTATAATTCACCCCTCCACTTT. It yields the protein CASRRSAGGSSYNSPLHF.

This chain connects TRBV7-9 to TRBJ2-4, with 7 bases matching TRBD1. The CDR3 has 15 residues. V shed 5 bases and J 6 bases; nucleotides not matched to a gene: 10. CDR1 is SEHNR, CDR2 FQNEAQ, per germline (reference sequence). The chain's CDR3 is CASSRGGRTGNIQYF. CDR3 in DNA: TGTGCCAGCAGCCGAGGAGGACGGACAGGAAACATTCAGTACTTC. The complete variable domain, with remaining parts taken from reference TRBV7-9 and TRBJ2-4, reads DTGVSQNPRHKITKRGQNVTFRCDPISEHNRLYWYRQTLGQGPEFLTYFQNEAQLEKSRLLSDRFSAERPKGSFSTLEIQRTEQGDSAMYLCASSRGGRTGNIQYFGAGTRLSVL.